The clone carrying this T cell receptor beta chain was counted a few times. Its antigen is not known. The same CDR3 is also encoded by other DNA sequences in this sample. The data were taken from a study of vaccination effects on CD4 cells after COVID-19. Whole-study context: Post-vaccine specimens arrived a median 72 days past the second dose. Study-level findings and limits: Healthy vaccinees showed cross-reactivity with common cold coronaviruses in only 1 of 255 vaccine-induced clones.

Some clones are missing from TCRdb's copy, which holds only in-frame ones; the method was immunoSEQ multiplex PCR. The table lists roughly 70,000 clones, around four fifths of them singletons. The V gene lost 0 bases and the J gene lost 5 bases, with 10 bases spanning the gap. The CDR3 extends over 14 amino acids. Germline-derived CDR1 and CDR2 are LGHNA and YSLEER. Expansion of antigen-specific CD4+ T cells with viral peptide pools was carried out by the ViraFEST assay before sequencing. Researchers isolated CD4+ T cells once approximately ten days of culture had elapsed. Either the BNT162b2 or mRNA-1273 vaccine was given to participants in two doses. Among the vaccine recipients, none had a prior SARS-CoV-2 infection, and nucleocapsid antibodies were negative.

The TCR sequence derives from a human donor who received a COVID-19 vaccine. The chain carries TRBV4-3 and TRBJ2-5; weak D call: TRBD2 (5 bases). Sequenced material: CD4+ T cells from PBMCs cultured with HCoV-OC43 spike peptides, taken after COVID-19 vaccination. Stated subset: HCoV-OC43 spike overlapping peptide pool stimulation. The CDR3 protein is CASSQEGRGETQYF. The CDR3 bases are TGCGCCAGCAGCCAAGAAGGTCGGGGTGAGACCCAGTACTTC.